This section outlines one T cell receptor (beta chain) sequence together with its context. The CDR3 loop spans 17 amino acids. Trimming pared 8 bases from V and 8 bases from J, leaving 27 bases between. CDR1 and CDR2 from the germline V gene are LNHDA and SQIVND (reference sequence). The sample originates from a study of technical replicates of blood from a few donors. Sequencing used immunoSEQ multiplex PCR; TCRdb keeps in-frame clones, though not all of them. Of approximately 73,000 clones listed, around 96% are singletons. The source material was T cells isolated from PBMCs. The rearrangement uses TRBV19 and TRBJ2-2, with a weak D call TRBD2 (6 bases). This sequence originates from a human donor in good health. The CDR3 DNA reads TGTGCCAGTGCTGGGGGGAAGGGAATAGAACGTTCGGGGGAGCTGTTTTTT. It codes for CASAGGKGIERSGELFF.